The table lists the clone carrying this TCR beta chain with a few counts. Its target is not known. The source of the sample is a study of CD8+CD57+ T cells in acquired aplastic anemia. Study in general: The mean DNA yield obtained from sorted CD4+ and CD8+ cells came to 3 to 3.5 ug.

The study, taken as a whole, reports: Between patients and controls, around 30 CD8+ CDR3 sequences were found in common. With respect to CD8+ Simpson's diversity, patients and controls did not differ significantly.

There are 13 residues in the CDR3. Germline V gene data show CDR1 as ENHRY and CDR2 as SYGVKD. Trimming at V came to 7 bases and at J to 8 bases, leaving 7 bases not matched to a gene. Patients sequenced had flow cytometry evidence of CD8+CD57+ cell expansion. Every patient was diagnosed with severe acquired aplastic anemia. TCR beta VDJ and CDR3 were profiled, and genomic DNA was the template. MiXCR was run by TCRdb on the reads, yielding one entry per CDR3 protein. The data hold about 290,000 distinct CDR3 sequences, with 56% observed a single time. The TCR was taken from a human donor with aplastic anemia. The V and J genes are TRBV10-3 and TRBJ1-4, with 7 bases aligning to TRBD1. The specimen was sorted CD4+, CD8+, or CD8+CD57+ T cells (not recorded which) from PBMCs. The CDR3 DNA reads TGTGCCATCATGGGGGACAGTGGAGAAAAACTGTTTTTT. Its protein product is CAIMGDSGEKLFF.